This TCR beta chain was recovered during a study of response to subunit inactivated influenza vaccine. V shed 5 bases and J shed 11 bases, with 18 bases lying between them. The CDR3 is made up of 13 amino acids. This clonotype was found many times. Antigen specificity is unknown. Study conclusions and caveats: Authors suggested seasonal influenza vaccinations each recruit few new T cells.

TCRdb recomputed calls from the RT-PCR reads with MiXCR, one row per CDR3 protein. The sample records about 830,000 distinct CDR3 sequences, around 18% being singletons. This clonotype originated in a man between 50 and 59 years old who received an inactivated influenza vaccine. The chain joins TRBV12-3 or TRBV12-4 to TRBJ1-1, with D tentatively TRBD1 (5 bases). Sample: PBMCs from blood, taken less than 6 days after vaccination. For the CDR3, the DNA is TGTGCCAGCAGTGGGCTTATGGGGACTGGGGCTTTCTTT. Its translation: CASSGLMGTGAFF.